The clone carrying this TCR beta chain showed up just once. The sample is drawn from a study of blood T cell repertoires in COVID-19. TCRdb's table, derived via immunoSEQ multiplex PCR, lists solely in-frame clones and lacks some. Among 120,000 or so clones listed, 80% to 85% were seen once. What was sequenced was peripheral blood. This TCR was sampled from a woman between 50 and 59 years old with acute or convalescent COVID-19.

CDR3 sequence reads: CASSFGPEKLFF. The CDR3 coding sequence is TGTGCCAGTAGTTTTGGGCCAGAAAAACTGTTTTTT. This chain links TRBV19 with TRBJ1-4; D gene ambiguous. Trimming removed 5 bases from V and 8 bases from J, with 9 bases in between. Looked up from germline, CDR1 is LNHDA and CDR2 is SQIVND (reference sequence). This CDR3 comprises 12 residues.